The 8 T cell receptor beta chains listed next were all sequenced from one sample in a study of PD-L1 blockade in urothelial cancer. Sequencing was performed with immunoSEQ multiplex PCR; in TCRdb, only in-frame clones are kept and a portion is missing. The sample includes fewer than 50,000 clones, 79% of them seen just once. Time point defined: pretreatment peripheral blood. This material consisted of PBMCs, taken around atezolizumab (anti-PD-L1) treatment. The receptors derive from a man between 70 and 80 years old with urothelial cancer.

J is TRBJ2-7 and V is TRBV28; tentative D call: TRBD1 (6 bases). The V gene's germline CDR1 is MDHEN and CDR2 SYDVKM. The CDR3 sequence is 14 residues long. V was cut by 3 bases and J by 2 bases, with 11 bases left in between. The CDR3 region is CASSFRQVAYEQYF. The CDR3 nucleotides are TGTGCCAGCAGTTTTCGACAGGTTGCCTACGAGCAGTACTTC.

This clone was counted a few times. The chain carries TRBV19 and TRBJ1-5; 8 bases are a match to TRBD1. The CDR3 is 13 amino acids. Germline CDR1 and CDR2: LNHDA and SQIVND (reference sequence). The junction had 5 bases not matched to a gene; V was cut back by 7 bases and J by 6 bases. The CDR3 here is CASNPTGAQPQHF. The CDR3, as DNA: TGTGCCAGTAACCCGACAGGGGCTCAGCCCCAGCATTTT.

The rearrangement joins TRBV6-8 to TRBJ2-7, with D perhaps TRBD2 (5 bases). V was clipped by 6 bases and J by 1 base, with 19 bases between them. CDR1 is MNHGY, CDR2 SAAAGT, per germline. The CDR3 covers 16 residues. The CDR3 DNA reads as TGTGCCAGCAGCCCCTCCCCCCCGTCGGGGTCCTACGAGCAGTACTTC. It encodes CASSPSPPSGSYEQYF.

The rearrangement uses TRBV19 and TRBJ1-5; 9 bases are a match to TRBD1. Germline V gives CDR1 LNHDA, CDR2 SQIVND (reference sequence). The V segment lost 7 bases and the J segment 6 bases; nucleotides outside the gene matches: 10. This CDR3 spans 15 amino acids. CDR3 bases: TGTGCCAGTACCATATCGGGACAGGGAGGTCAGCCCCAGCATTTT. It specifies CASTISGQGGQPQHF.

The chain is built from TRBV28 and TRBJ2-5, with a tentative D call TRBD1 (6 bases). The ends were cut back, 4 bases at V and 1 base at J, with 19 bases in the middle. In germline, CDR1 is MDHEN, CDR2 SYDVKM. This CDR3 comprises 17 residues. The CDR3: CASSSPSLLTGQETQYF. For the CDR3, the DNA is TGTGCCAGCAGTTCCCCTTCCCTCCTGACAGGCCAAGAGACCCAGTACTTC.

The V call is TRBV10-3, the J call TRBJ1-1; D remains ambiguous. The germline V gene encodes CDR1 ENHRY and CDR2 SYGVKD. Trimming removed 2 bases from V and 4 bases from J, with 11 bases in between. The CDR3 is 14 amino acids. The CDR3 reads CAISEPRESTEAFF. CDR3 nucleotides: TGTGCCATCAGTGAGCCCCGGGAGAGCACTGAAGCTTTCTTT.

This sequence joins TRBV14 and TRBJ2-1; the D gene is possibly TRBD2 (6 bases). Germline CDR1 and CDR2: SGHDN and FVKESK. The CDR3 has 16 amino acids. Between the trimmed V and J ends, which lost 0 bases and 9 bases, there was a span of 18 bases. For the CDR3, the DNA is TGTGCCAGCAGCCAAGATGGTTGGAGGGGTGGAACTGAGCAGTTCTTC. This gives the protein CASSQDGWRGGTEQFF.

The chain links TRBV9 to TRBJ1-4; TRBD1 matches at 7 bases. CDR3 length: 17 residues. CDR1 SGDLS and CDR2 YYNGEE come from the germline V gene. Unmatched junction bases numbered 5, after V lost 0 bases and J lost 0 bases. CDR3 protein: CASSVGGQSATNEKLFF. The CDR3, as DNA: TGTGCCAGCAGCGTAGGGGGACAGAGTGCAACTAATGAAAAACTGTTTTTT.